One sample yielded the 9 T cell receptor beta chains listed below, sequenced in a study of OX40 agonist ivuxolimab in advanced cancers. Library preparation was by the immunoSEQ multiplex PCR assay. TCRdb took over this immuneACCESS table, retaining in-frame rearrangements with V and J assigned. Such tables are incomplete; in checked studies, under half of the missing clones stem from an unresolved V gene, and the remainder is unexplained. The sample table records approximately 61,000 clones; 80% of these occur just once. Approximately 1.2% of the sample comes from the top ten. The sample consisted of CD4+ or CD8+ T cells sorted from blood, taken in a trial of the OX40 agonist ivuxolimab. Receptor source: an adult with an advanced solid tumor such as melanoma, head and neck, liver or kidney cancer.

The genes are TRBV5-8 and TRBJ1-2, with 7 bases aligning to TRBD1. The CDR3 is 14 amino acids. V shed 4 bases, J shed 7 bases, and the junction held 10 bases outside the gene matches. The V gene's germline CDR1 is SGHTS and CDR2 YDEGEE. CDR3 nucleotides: TGTGCCAGCAGCACATATGGGACAGTGCGTGGCTACACCTTC. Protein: CASSTYGTVRGYTF.

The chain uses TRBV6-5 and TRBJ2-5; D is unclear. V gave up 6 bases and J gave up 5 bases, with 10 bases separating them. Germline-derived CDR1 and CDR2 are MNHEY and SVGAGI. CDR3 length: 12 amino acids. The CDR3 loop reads CASRTGVETQYF. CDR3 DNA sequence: TGTGCCAGCAGGACTGGCGTTGAGACCCAGTACTTC.

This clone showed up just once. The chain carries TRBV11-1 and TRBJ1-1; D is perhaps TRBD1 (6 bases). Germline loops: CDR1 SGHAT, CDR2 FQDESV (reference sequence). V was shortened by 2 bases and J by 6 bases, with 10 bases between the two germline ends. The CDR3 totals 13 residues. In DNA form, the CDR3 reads TGTGCCAGCAGCTTAACAGGGAGACCTGAAGCTTTCTTT. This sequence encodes CASSLTGRPEAFF.

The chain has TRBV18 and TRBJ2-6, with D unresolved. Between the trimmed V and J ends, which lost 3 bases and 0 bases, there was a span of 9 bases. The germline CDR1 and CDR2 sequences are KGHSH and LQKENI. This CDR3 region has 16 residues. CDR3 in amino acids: CASSPQWASGANVLTF. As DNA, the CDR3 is TGTGCCAGCTCACCGCAATGGGCCTCTGGGGCCAACGTCCTGACTTTC.

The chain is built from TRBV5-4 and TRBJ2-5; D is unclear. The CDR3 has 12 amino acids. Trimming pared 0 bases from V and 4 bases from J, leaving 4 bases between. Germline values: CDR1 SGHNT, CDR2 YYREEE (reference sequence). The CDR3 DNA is TGTGCCAGCAGCTTGGAGGGAGAGACCCAGTACTTC. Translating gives CASSLEGETQYF.

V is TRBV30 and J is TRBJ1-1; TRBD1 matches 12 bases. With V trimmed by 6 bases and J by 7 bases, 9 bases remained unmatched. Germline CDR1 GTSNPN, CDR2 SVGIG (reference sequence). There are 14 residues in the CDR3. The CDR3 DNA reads TGTGCCTGTTCGGGACAGGGGGCGATGGATGAAGCTTTCTTT. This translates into CACSGQGAMDEAFF.

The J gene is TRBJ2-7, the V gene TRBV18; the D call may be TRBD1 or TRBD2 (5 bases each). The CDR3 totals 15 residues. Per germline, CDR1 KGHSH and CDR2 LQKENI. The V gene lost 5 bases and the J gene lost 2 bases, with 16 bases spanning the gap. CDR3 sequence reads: CASSESGTDTYEQYF. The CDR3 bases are TGTGCCAGCTCAGAATCCGGGACCGACACCTACGAGCAGTACTTC.

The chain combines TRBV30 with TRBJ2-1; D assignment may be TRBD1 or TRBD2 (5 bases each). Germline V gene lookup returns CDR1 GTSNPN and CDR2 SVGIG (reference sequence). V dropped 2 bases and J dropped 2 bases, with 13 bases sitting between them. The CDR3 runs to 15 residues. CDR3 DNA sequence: TGTGCCTGGAGTAAGAGGGGCGCAACCTACAATGAGCAGTTCTTC. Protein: CAWSKRGATYNEQFF.

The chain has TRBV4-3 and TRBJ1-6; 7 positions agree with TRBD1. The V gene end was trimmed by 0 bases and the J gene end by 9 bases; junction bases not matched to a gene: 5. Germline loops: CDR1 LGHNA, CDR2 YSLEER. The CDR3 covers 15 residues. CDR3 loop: CASSQETGVGSPLHF. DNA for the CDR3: TGCGCCAGCAGCCAAGAAACAGGGGTGGGTTCACCCCTCCACTTT.